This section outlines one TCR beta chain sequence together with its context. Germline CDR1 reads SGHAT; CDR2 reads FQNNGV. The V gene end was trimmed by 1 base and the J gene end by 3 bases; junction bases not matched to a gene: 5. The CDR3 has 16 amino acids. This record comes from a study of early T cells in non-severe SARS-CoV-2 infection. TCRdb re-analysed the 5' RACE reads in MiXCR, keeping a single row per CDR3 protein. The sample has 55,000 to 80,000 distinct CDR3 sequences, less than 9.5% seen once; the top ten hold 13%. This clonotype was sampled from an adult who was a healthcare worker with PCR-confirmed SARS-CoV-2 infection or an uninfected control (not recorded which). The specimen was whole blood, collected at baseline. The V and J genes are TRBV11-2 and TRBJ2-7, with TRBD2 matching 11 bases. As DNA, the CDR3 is TGTGCCAGCAGCTTAGGACTAGCGGGACCCATCTACGAGCAGTACTTC. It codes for CASSLGLAGPIYEQYF.